The entry below gives a single T cell receptor beta chain sequence along with its context. Its target is not known. Per germline, CDR1 SGHDT and CDR2 YYEEEE. V lost 2 bases and J 5 bases, leaving 4 bases between the germline ends. CDR3 length: 11 residues. PCR involved 60 Vbeta and 13 Jbeta primers. Here immunoSEQ multiplex PCR was the method, and the copy in TCRdb shows in-frame clones only, minus some. The sample shows more than 85,000 clones, less than 85% of them seen only once. This sample is part of a study of cytomegalovirus exposure and HLA in healthy donors. Looking at the study overall: The Caucasian-associated ancestry cluster held less than 85% of some 420 genotyped donors.

General observations from the study: Indistinguishable V segments, including TRBV6-2 and TRBV6-3, were excluded. Reportedly, cytomegalovirus status was diagnosed with high sensitivity and specificity. In a later analysis, the majority of CMV-associated beta chains seemingly showed HLA restriction.

The TCR comes from a man in his forties in good health and CMV-seropositive. The sequenced sample was PBMCs. The rearrangement links TRBV5-6 to TRBJ2-5; the D is unclear. The CDR3 protein is CASSLEETQYF. CDR3 bases: TGTGCCAGCAGCTTAGAGGAGACCCAGTACTTC. Together with reference TRBV5-6 and TRBJ2-5, the CDR3 gives the full variable domain: DAGVTQSPTHLIKTRGQQVTLRCSPKSGHDTVSWYQQALGQGPQFIFQYYEEEERQRGNFPDRFSGHQFPNYSSELNVNALLLGDSALYLCASSLEETQYFGPGTRLLVL.